The source of this TCR beta chain is a study of blood T cell repertoires in COVID-19. The assay was immunoSEQ multiplex PCR, and TCRdb's table has in-frame clones only and misses some. The sample lists about 270,000 clones; around four fifths were seen once. CDR1 and CDR2 from the germline V gene are MGHRA and YSYEKL. CDR3 length: 16 residues. V trimming: 1 base; J trimming: 5 bases; junction bases outside the gene matches: 4. Sequencing used peripheral blood. The TCR was taken from a woman aged 45-65 years with active or convalescent COVID-19. This chain joins TRBV4-1 and TRBJ2-1; 11 nucleotides agree with TRBD2. The DNA for the CDR3 is TGCGCCAGCAGCCAAGTTACTAGCGGGAGCCACAATGAGCAGTTCTTC. Translation gives CASSQVTSGSHNEQFF.